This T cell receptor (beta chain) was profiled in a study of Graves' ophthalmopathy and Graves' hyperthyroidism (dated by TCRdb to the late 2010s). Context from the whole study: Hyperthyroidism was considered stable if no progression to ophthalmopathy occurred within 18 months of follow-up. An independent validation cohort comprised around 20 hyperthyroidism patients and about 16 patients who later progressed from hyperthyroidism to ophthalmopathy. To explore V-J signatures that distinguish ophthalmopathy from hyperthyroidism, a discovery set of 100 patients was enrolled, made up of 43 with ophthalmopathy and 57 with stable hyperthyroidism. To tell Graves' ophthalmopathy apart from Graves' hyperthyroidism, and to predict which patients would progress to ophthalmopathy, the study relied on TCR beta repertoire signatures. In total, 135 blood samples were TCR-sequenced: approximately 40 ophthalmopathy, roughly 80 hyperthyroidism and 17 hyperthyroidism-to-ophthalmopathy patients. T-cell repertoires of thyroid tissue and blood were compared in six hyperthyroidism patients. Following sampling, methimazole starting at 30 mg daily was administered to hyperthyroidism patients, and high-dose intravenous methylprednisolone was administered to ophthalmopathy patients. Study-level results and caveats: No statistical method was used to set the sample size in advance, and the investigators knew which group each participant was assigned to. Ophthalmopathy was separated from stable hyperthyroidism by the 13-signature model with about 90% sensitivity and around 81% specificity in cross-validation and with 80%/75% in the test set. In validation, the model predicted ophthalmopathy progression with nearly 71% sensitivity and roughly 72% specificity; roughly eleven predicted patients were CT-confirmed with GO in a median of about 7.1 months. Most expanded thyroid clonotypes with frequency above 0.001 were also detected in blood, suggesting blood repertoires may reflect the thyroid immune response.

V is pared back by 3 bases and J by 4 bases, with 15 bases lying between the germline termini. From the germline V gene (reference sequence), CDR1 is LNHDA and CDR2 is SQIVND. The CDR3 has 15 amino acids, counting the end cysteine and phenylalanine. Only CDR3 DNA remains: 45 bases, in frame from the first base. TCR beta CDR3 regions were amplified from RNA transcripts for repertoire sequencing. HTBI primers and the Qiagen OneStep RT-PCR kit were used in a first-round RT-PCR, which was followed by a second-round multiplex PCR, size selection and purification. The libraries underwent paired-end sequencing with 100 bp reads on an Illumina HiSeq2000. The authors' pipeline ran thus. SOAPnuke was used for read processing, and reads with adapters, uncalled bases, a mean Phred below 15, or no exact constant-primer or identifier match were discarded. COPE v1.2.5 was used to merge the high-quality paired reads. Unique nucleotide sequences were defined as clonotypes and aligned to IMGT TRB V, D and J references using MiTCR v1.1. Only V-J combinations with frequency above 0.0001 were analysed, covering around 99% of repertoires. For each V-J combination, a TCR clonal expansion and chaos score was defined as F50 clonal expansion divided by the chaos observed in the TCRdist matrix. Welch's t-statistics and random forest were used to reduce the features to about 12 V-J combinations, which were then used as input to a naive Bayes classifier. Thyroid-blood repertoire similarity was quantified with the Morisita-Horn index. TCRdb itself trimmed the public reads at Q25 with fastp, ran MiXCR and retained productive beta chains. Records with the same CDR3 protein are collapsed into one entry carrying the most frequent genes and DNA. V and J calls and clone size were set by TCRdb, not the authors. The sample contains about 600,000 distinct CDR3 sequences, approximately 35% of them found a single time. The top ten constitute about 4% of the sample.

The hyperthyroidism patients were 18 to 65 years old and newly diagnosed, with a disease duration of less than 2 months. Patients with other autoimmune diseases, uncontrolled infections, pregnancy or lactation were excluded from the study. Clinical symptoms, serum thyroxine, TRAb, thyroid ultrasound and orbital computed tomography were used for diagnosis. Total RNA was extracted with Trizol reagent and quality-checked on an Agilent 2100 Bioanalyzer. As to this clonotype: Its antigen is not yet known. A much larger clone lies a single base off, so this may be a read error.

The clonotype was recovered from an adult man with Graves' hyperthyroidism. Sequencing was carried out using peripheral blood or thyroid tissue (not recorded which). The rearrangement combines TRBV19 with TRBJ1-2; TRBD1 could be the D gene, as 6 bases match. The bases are TGTGCCAGTAGTATGGGGGACACAATTAGCTATGGCTACACCTTC. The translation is CASSMGDTISYGYTF.